The 23 T cell receptor beta chains reported below all come from one sample, sequenced in a study of T cells after posttransplantation cyclophosphamide. TCRdb's copy holds only in-frame clones and misses some; the assay was immunoSEQ multiplex PCR. The data show 2,500 to 3,500 clones, more than 70% seen once. Material for sequencing was CD8+ T cells sorted from PBMCs. The receptors were sampled from a woman between 45 and 60 years old in good health and a related stem cell transplant donor.

The rearrangement joins TRBV6-4 to TRBJ2-5; 13 positions match TRBD2. This CDR3 is 15 amino acids long. Per the germline V gene, CDR1 is MRHNA and CDR2 is SNTAGT. V was clipped by 6 bases and J by 5 bases; unmatched bases: 6. This chain's CDR3 is CASSKLAGGHETQYF. CDR3 DNA: TGTGCCAGCAGCAAACTAGCGGGGGGGCATGAGACCCAGTACTTC.

The J gene is TRBJ2-2, the V gene TRBV5-1; D is ambiguous. This CDR3 spans 12 amino acids. The V gene's germline CDR1 is SGHRS and CDR2 YFSETQ. Trimming removed 4 bases at V and 5 bases at J, with 6 bases between. The CDR3, as DNA: TGCGCCAGCAGCATAATAACCGGGGAGCTGTTTTTT. Translation gives CASSIITGELFF.

The chain recombines TRBV5-5 with TRBJ2-5, with 7 nucleotides matching TRBD1. The DNA end favors TRBJ2-7, so the J call may be wrong. The CDR3 has 17 residues. Germline V gene sequence: CDR1 SGHKS, CDR2 YYEKEE (reference sequence). CDR3 nucleotides: TGTGCCAGCAGCTACAGTCGCCAGGGGGTCGGTTTCGACGAGCAGTACTTC. It is translated as CASSYSRQGVGFDEQYF.

The V gene is TRBV5-1, the J gene TRBJ2-3; TRBD2 agrees at 13 bases. V lost 0 bases and J lost 6; bases outside the gene matches: 4. Germline V lookup: CDR1 SGHRS, CDR2 YFSETQ. The CDR3 is 16 residues long. CDR3 DNA sequence: TGCGCCAGCAGCTTGGGGACTAGCGGGGGTTACGATACGCAGTATTTT. The encoded protein is CASSLGTSGGYDTQYF. Filled out from reference TRBV5-1 and TRBJ2-3, the complete variable domain reads KAGVTQTPRYLIKTRGQQVTLSCSPISGHRSVSWYQQTPGQGLQFLFEYFSETQRNKGNFPGRFSGRQFSNSRSEMNVSTLELGDSALYLCASSLGTSGGYDTQYFGPGTRLTVL.

This clone was found once. V gene TRBV6-5 combines with J gene TRBJ2-7; D perhaps matches TRBD2 (6 bases). Germline V gene data show CDR1 as MNHEY and CDR2 as SVGAGI. CDR3 size: 14 residues. Trimming left V 6 bases short and J 2 bases short, with 14 bases between. The CDR3 is CASSPSGAAYEQYF. CDR3 sequence (DNA): TGTGCCAGCAGCCCCTCGGGAGCTGCCTACGAGCAGTACTTC.

This chain links TRBV10-3 with TRBJ2-5; 10 bases match TRBD1. TRBJ2-7 matches the DNA end more closely, so the J call is doubtful. This CDR3 is 14 amino acids long. The germline CDR1 and CDR2 sequences are ENHRY and SYGVKD. CDR3 loop: CAISDRDRGNEQYF. CDR3 bases: TGTGCCATCAGTGACCGGGACAGGGGTAACGAGCAGTACTTC.

This clone was seen just once. The genes are TRBV7-9 and TRBJ2-1; perhaps TRBD1 as D (6 bases). The CDR3 extends over 17 amino acids. Germline V gene data show CDR1 as SEHNR and CDR2 as FQNEAQ (reference sequence). Trimming took 4 bases from V and 0 from J, leaving 16 bases between them. CDR3 DNA: TGTGCCAGCAGCTCCTTTCCGGGACAAAACTCCTACAATGAGCAGTTCTTC. This encodes CASSSFPGQNSYNEQFF.

This chain links TRBV28 with TRBJ2-3; D uncertain. With 1 base removed from V and 0 bases from J, the gap between germline ends came to 14 bases. This CDR3 is built from 17 residues. Germline values: CDR1 MDHEN, CDR2 SYDVKM. This CDR3 reads CASSLLSPQPSTDTQYF. The CDR3 DNA reads as TGTGCCAGCAGTTTATTATCCCCACAGCCTAGCACAGATACGCAGTATTTT.

This clone was seen a few times. The chain uses TRBV27 and TRBJ2-1; D might be TRBD2 (6 bases). With 6 bases removed from V and 8 bases from J, the gap between germline ends came to 26 bases. CDR1 MNHEY and CDR2 SMNVEV come from the germline V gene (reference sequence). The CDR3 totals 17 residues. The DNA for the CDR3 is TGTGCCAGCAGCATACTAAAAGGCCTAGCGCCGGGGTATGAGCAGTTCTTC. Translating it yields CASSILKGLAPGYEQFF.

This clone was picked up a small number of times. The chain has TRBV19 and TRBJ1-2, with D unresolved. This CDR3 spans 13 amino acids. With 2 bases removed from V and 3 bases from J, the gap between germline ends came to 7 bases. Germline CDR1 reads LNHDA; CDR2 reads SQIVND (reference sequence). As DNA, the CDR3 is TGTGCCAGTAGTATACTCAACTACTATGGCTACACCTTC. This gives the protein CASSILNYYGYTF.

DNA of the CDR3: TGTGCCAGCAGTGAAGTGGGTAGCGGGTCAACAGATACGCAGTATTTT. It yields the protein CASSEVGSGSTDTQYF. This chain connects TRBV2 to TRBJ2-3, with 7 bases identical to TRBD2. Germline CDR1 and CDR2: SNHLY and FYNNEI. The CDR3 covers 16 residues. V lost 1 base and J lost 3; bases outside the gene matches: 7.

This chain uses TRBV5-6 with TRBJ1-4, with TRBD1 identical over 11 bases. Unmatched junction bases numbered 8, after V lost 5 bases and J lost 5 bases. Germline V gene sequence: CDR1 SGHDT, CDR2 YYEEEE. This CDR3 comprises 16 residues. The CDR3 DNA sequence: TGTGCCAGCAGTACAGGGACAGGGGGAAAAAATGAAAAACTGTTTTTT. Protein sequence: CASSTGTGGKNEKLFF. Full variable domain (remainder filled in from reference TRBV5-6 and TRBJ1-4): DAGVTQSPTHLIKTRGQQVTLRCSPKSGHDTVSWYQQALGQGPQFIFQYYEEEERQRGNFPDRFSGHQFPNYSSELNVNALLLGDSALYLCASSTGTGGKNEKLFFGSGTQLSVL.

The chain links TRBV27 to TRBJ2-2; no clear D gene. CDR1 and CDR2 from the germline V gene are MNHEY and SMNVEV (reference sequence). The germline V and J ends were trimmed by 7 bases and 0 bases, with 9 bases remaining between them. CDR3 length: 14 amino acids. CDR3 coding DNA: TGTGCCAGCAAAGACTCGGCGAACACCGGGGAGCTGTTTTTT. As protein: CASKDSANTGELFF.

The table lists this clone with a few counts. This chain connects TRBV11-2 to TRBJ1-2; 9 bases agree with TRBD1. The CDR3 contains 15 residues. Germline CDR1 is SGHAT and CDR2 is FQNNGV. The ends lost 0 bases at V and 4 bases at J; junction bases unmatched: 3. The CDR3 nucleotides read TGTGCCAGCAGCTTAGACCCGGGACAGGGCTATGGCTACACCTTC. It is translated as CASSLDPGQGYGYTF.

This CDR3 reads CASGLAALTGTDANEQFF. DNA of the CDR3: TGTGCTAGTGGTTTGGCCGCCTTGACCGGGACAGACGCCAATGAGCAGTTCTTC. The chain uses TRBV12-5 and TRBJ2-1, with 7 bases matching TRBD1. V lost 1 base, J lost 6 bases, and 15 bases stayed unmatched. The CDR3 extends over 18 amino acids. Germline V CDR1 and CDR2: LGHNT, FRNRAP.

V is TRBV6-6 and J is TRBJ2-1; TRBD2 is a possible D gene (5 bases). Trimming took off 11 bases at V and 2 bases at J, with 10 bases between the two ends. This CDR3 region has 12 residues. Germline V gives CDR1 MNHNY, CDR2 SVGAGI (reference sequence). CDR3 in amino acids: CAASQPYNEQFF. The CDR3 DNA reads TGTGCCGCTAGCCAACCCTACAATGAGCAGTTCTTC.

J is TRBJ2-7 and V is TRBV10-3, with 8 bases lining up with TRBD2. This CDR3 contains 15 residues. J lost 5 bases, V lost 7 bases, and 13 bases had no gene match. Per germline, CDR1 ENHRY and CDR2 SYGVKD. CDR3 bases: TGTGCCATCACTTCGGGCGGGGGGCCTGTGGACGAGCAGTACTTC. It translates to CAITSGGGPVDEQYF.

The chain couples TRBV5-1 to TRBJ2-1; no definite D call. The CDR3 covers 11 residues. Germline V gives CDR1 SGHRS, CDR2 YFSETQ. The V end lost 4 bases, the J end lost 4 bases, and 3 bases lay between the germline ends. The CDR3 spells CASSHYNEQFF. CDR3 bases: TGCGCCAGCAGCCATTACAATGAGCAGTTCTTC.

The chain employs TRBV10-1 and TRBJ2-4, with 7 bases fitting TRBD2. V shed 0 bases, J shed 3 bases, and the junction held 5 bases outside the gene matches. The V gene's germline CDR1 is WNHNN and CDR2 SYGVQD (reference sequence). The CDR3 length is 16 residues. The CDR3 sequence is CASSESTGGIKNIQYF. CDR3 coding DNA: TGCGCCAGCAGTGAGTCCACGGGAGGAATCAAAAACATTCAGTACTTC.

The V and J genes are TRBV19 and TRBJ2-3; tentatively, D is TRBD1 (6 bases). The germline V gene encodes CDR1 LNHDA and CDR2 SQIVND (reference sequence). The CDR3 runs to 17 residues. The V end was cut by 7 bases, the J end by 1 base, with 21 bases between. The CDR3 region has the DNA TGTGCCAGTACCCCGGACAGACTTGCCCCTCGCACAGATACGCAGTATTTT. This gives the protein CASTPDRLAPRTDTQYF.

This chain links TRBV7-8 with TRBJ2-1; 9 bases match TRBD2. The CDR3 runs 16 residues. Germline loops: CDR1 SGHVS, CDR2 FQNEAQ. The V gene end was trimmed by 1 base and the J gene end by 7 bases; junction bases not matched to a gene: 8. The CDR3 DNA is TGTGCCAGCAGCTTAGTTGTAGCGGGAGACAGGAATGAGCAGTTCTTC. This gives the protein CASSLVVAGDRNEQFF.

The chain uses TRBV6-6 and TRBJ1-2, with 7 bases lining up with TRBD1. CDR1 and CDR2 from the germline V gene are MNHNY and SVGAGI (reference sequence). The CDR3 runs 15 residues. The V and J ends lost 0 bases and 2 bases, in that order; junction bases with no gene match: 3. CDR3 loop: CASSYSMGQNYGYTF. CDR3 coding DNA: TGTGCCAGCAGTTACTCGATGGGACAGAACTATGGCTACACCTTC.

This clone was seen only a few times. The chain combines TRBV27 with TRBJ1-4; possibly TRBD1 for D (5 bases). V was cut by 5 bases and J by 3 bases, with 16 bases left in between. Germline V lookup: CDR1 MNHEY, CDR2 SMNVEV (reference sequence). CDR3 length: 16 residues. CDR3 sequence (DNA): TGTGCCAGCAGTCTGTTCCCTCCGGGGGCTAATGAAAAACTGTTTTTT. Translated, it gives CASSLFPPGANEKLFF.